The next 13 T cell receptor beta chains were all read from a single sample in a study of graft-versus-host responses after intestinal transplantation. Antigens of these TCRs are unknown. Using immunoSEQ multiplex PCR, the repertoire was profiled, and TCRdb retains in-frame clones only, with some absent. The data contain some 97,000 clones, 87% of them singletons. The specimen comprised unstimulated CD4+ T cells sorted from spleen or lymph node cells, sampled before transplant. The receptors shown here come from a human donor who was the organ donor for an intestinal transplant.

This chain links TRBV5-4 with TRBJ2-7; D remains ambiguous. V lost 4 bases and J lost 2, with 16 bases in between. The CDR3 spans 15 residues. Germline values: CDR1 SGHNT, CDR2 YYREEE (reference sequence). DNA for the CDR3: TGTGCCAGCAGCAACCCTAGGACCGGCGCCTACGAGCAGTACTTC. It yields the protein CASSNPRTGAYEQYF.

The rearrangement uses TRBV6-1 and TRBJ1-5; D possibly corresponds to TRBD1 (5 bases). This CDR3 comprises 14 residues. Trimming removed 8 bases from V and 3 bases from J, with 14 bases in between. Germline-derived CDR1 and CDR2 are MNHNS and SASEGT. CDR3 loop: CASLLGLPNQPQHF. CDR3 bases: TGTGCCAGCCTCTTGGGACTACCCAATCAGCCCCAGCATTTT.

This chain uses TRBV18 with TRBJ2-7, with TRBD1 identical over 11 bases. Trimming removed 3 bases from V and 2 bases from J; junction bases left unmatched: 3. Germline V gives CDR1 KGHSH, CDR2 LQKENI. The CDR3 is made up of 15 amino acids. This CDR3 reads CASSPGQGATYEQYF. The CDR3 DNA sequence: TGTGCCAGCTCACCCGGACAGGGGGCGACCTACGAGCAGTACTTC.

The chain combines TRBV7-9 with TRBJ2-4; 10 bases are shared with TRBD2. CDR3 length equals 17 residues. The germline V gene has CDR1 SEHNR and CDR2 FQNEAQ (reference sequence). The V and J ends lost 5 bases and 3 bases, in that order; junction bases with no gene match: 10. The CDR3 sequence: CASSPQRGGLGKNIQYF. For the CDR3, the DNA is TGTGCCAGCAGCCCCCAGCGGGGGGGGTTGGGCAAAAACATTCAGTACTTC.

The CDR3 DNA sequence: TGCGCCAGCAGCACAGGAGACAGCACTGAAGCTTTCTTT. Amino acid sequence: CASSTGDSTEAFF. The chain joins TRBV5-1 to TRBJ1-1, with D possibly matching TRBD1 (5 bases). The CDR3 runs 13 residues. Trimming took off 4 bases at V and 4 bases at J, with 11 bases between the two ends. CDR1 and CDR2 from the germline V gene are SGHRS and YFSETQ.

A few counts support this clone. The V gene is TRBV19, the J gene TRBJ2-7, with D possibly TRBD2 on 6 matching bases. The CDR3 consists of 19 residues. CDR1 and CDR2 (germline): LNHDA, SQIVND (reference sequence). The germline V and J ends were trimmed by 4 bases and 0 bases, with 25 bases remaining between them. CDR3 DNA: TGTGCCAGTAGTAGTAGAGCAGGGCACAGCGGGCGAAGCTCCTACGAGCAGTACTTC. It translates to CASSSRAGHSGRSSYEQYF.

The rearrangement uses TRBV5-1 and TRBJ2-1, with 14 bases fitting TRBD2. V trimming: 5 bases; J trimming: 8 bases; junction bases outside the gene matches: 9. The CDR3 consists of 16 residues. CDR1 SGHRS and CDR2 YFSETQ come from the germline V gene. This CDR3 reads CASRETSGGARDEQFF. The DNA of the CDR3 is TGCGCCAGCAGAGAGACTAGCGGGGGGGCCAGGGATGAGCAGTTCTTC.

The chain recombines TRBV7-9 with TRBJ1-6; possibly TRBD1 for D (5 bases). The V end was cut by 1 base, the J end by 3 bases, with 7 bases between. The CDR3 contains 15 residues. CDR1 SEHNR and CDR2 FQNEAQ come from the germline V gene (reference sequence). The CDR3 is CASSLDRSYNSPLHF. CDR3 nucleotide sequence: TGTGCCAGCAGCTTAGACAGGAGCTATAATTCACCCCTCCACTTT.

This chain joins TRBV9 and TRBJ2-3, with TRBD2 matching over 8 bases. Germline CDR1 reads SGDLS; CDR2 reads YYNGEE. Trimming at V came to 3 bases and at J to 2 bases, leaving 2 bases not matched to a gene. The CDR3 runs to 14 residues. The CDR3 DNA sequence: TGTGCCAGCAGCGCGGGGGGGATCACAGATACGCAGTATTTT. Its protein is CASSAGGITDTQYF. The full variable domain, with the rest looked up from reference TRBV9 and TRBJ2-3, is DSGVTQTPKHLITATGQRVTLRCSPRSGDLSVYWYQQSLDQGLQFLIQYYNGEERAKGNILERFSAQQFPDLHSELNLSSLELGDSALYFCASSAGGITDTQYFGPGTRLTVL.

This sequence joins TRBV6-6 and TRBJ1-2; no firm D call. There are 15 residues in the CDR3. V dropped 2 bases and J dropped 2 bases, with 12 bases sitting between them. Germline values: CDR1 MNHNY, CDR2 SVGAGI (reference sequence). CDR3 loop: CASSYHLTANYGYTF. CDR3 nucleotides: TGTGCCAGCAGTTACCACTTAACAGCGAACTATGGCTACACCTTC.

The chain joins TRBV9 to TRBJ2-3; tentatively, D is TRBD2 (6 bases). The CDR3 length is 18 residues. The germline gives CDR1 SGDLS, CDR2 YYNGEE. V dropped 0 bases and J dropped 2 bases, with 19 bases sitting between them. As DNA, the CDR3 is TGTGCCAGCAGCGTAGCCCCTGGACTGCCGGGGGTCACAGATACGCAGTATTTT. Encoded protein: CASSVAPGLPGVTDTQYF.

The chain joins TRBV10-1 to TRBJ1-5; D call uncertain. CDR1 is WNHNN and CDR2 is SYGVQD in the germline V gene (reference sequence). The CDR3 spans 13 residues. Trimming took 2 bases from V and 3 from J, leaving 5 bases between them. In nucleotides, the CDR3 is TGCGCCAGCAGTGAGACAGTCAATCAGCCCCAGCATTTT. This encodes CASSETVNQPQHF.

The chain combines TRBV2 with TRBJ1-5, with TRBD1 identical over 7 bases. This CDR3 is 16 amino acids long. The V segment lost 7 bases and the J segment 6 bases; nucleotides outside the gene matches: 15. CDR1 is SNHLY and CDR2 is FYNNEI in the germline V gene. The CDR3 DNA is TGTGCCAGCAATTGGGTGAAGGGGGCGATCTTTCAGCCCCAGCATTTT. Protein product: CASNWVKGAIFQPQHF.